These 8 T cell receptor beta chains share one sample of origin, sequenced in a study of blood T cell repertoires in COVID-19. Assay: immunoSEQ multiplex PCR; the TCRdb copy retains only in-frame clones and omits some. The table records 200,000 or so clones, roughly 86% of them present only once. Input material: peripheral blood. The source of these receptors is an older woman with active or convalescent COVID-19.

This chain's CDR3 is CATSVIDRERLGNTIYF. In DNA form, the CDR3 reads TGTGCCACCAGTGTCATCGACAGGGAAAGGCTTGGAAACACCATATATTTT. This chain uses TRBV24-1 with TRBJ1-3, with 7 bases aligning to TRBD1. Germline CDR1 and CDR2: KGHDR and SFDVKD. V lost 5 bases, J lost 3 bases, and 12 bases stayed unmatched. The CDR3 consists of 17 residues.

The chain carries TRBV5-1 and TRBJ1-1, with D tentatively TRBD1 (5 bases). V was pared by 3 bases and J by 7 bases, with 10 bases between. Germline CDR1 is SGHRS and CDR2 is YFSETQ. This CDR3 is built from 12 residues. The chain's CDR3 is CASSSGVDEAFF. The CDR3 DNA is TGCGCCAGCAGCTCGGGGGTTGATGAAGCTTTCTTT.

The rearrangement joins TRBV28 to TRBJ2-7; no clear D gene. The CDR3 spans 14 residues. Germline V gene lookup returns CDR1 MDHEN and CDR2 SYDVKM. V shed 8 bases and J shed 0 bases, with 14 bases lying between them. The CDR3 protein is CASLGRPSSYEQYF. CDR3 nucleotides: TGTGCCAGCTTGGGCCGCCCAAGCTCCTACGAGCAGTACTTC.

This clone was seen a handful of times. The V gene is TRBV5-5, the J gene TRBJ2-3; D may be TRBD1 (5 bases). Germline lookup yields CDR1 SGHKS and CDR2 YYEKEE (reference sequence). V was cut by 2 bases and J by 8 bases, with 12 bases left in between. The CDR3 loop spans 13 amino acids. The CDR3 loop is CASSFSGFGTQYF. Written as DNA, the CDR3 is TGTGCCAGCAGCTTCTCAGGGTTCGGTACGCAGTATTTT. Full variable domain (outside the CDR3, taken from reference TRBV5-5 and TRBJ2-3): DAGVTQSPTHLIKTRGQQVTLRCSPISGHKSVSWYQQVLGQGPQFIFQYYEKEERGRGNFPDRFSARQFPNYSSELNVNALLLGDSALYLCASSFSGFGTQYFGPGTRLTVL.

The V and J genes are TRBV11-2 and TRBJ2-5; 13 bases fit TRBD2. The trim removed 5 bases at V and 4 bases at J, leaving 7 bases unmatched. From germline, CDR1 is SGHAT and CDR2 FQNNGV. CDR3 length equals 16 residues. The CDR3 region has the DNA TGTGCCAGCAGCCAAGGACTAGCGGGAGTGACAGAGACCCAGTACTTC. Protein sequence: CASSQGLAGVTETQYF.

CDR3 protein: CASSRQTGTDTQYF. For the CDR3, the DNA is TGTGCCAGCTCAAGACAGACTGGCACAGATACGCAGTATTTT. The gene calls are TRBV18 and TRBJ2-3; the D gene is possibly TRBD1 (5 bases). CDR1 and CDR2 (germline): KGHSH, LQKENI. Trimming took 5 bases from V and 1 from J, leaving 10 bases between them. This CDR3 has 14 residues.

This clone was detected only once. This chain joins TRBV6-5 and TRBJ1-6; D is ambiguous. The CDR3 is made up of 13 amino acids. V gave up 0 bases and J gave up 14 bases, with 11 bases separating them. Germline V gene data show CDR1 as MNHEY and CDR2 as SVGAGI. In DNA, the CDR3 is TGTGCCAGCAGTTACTCGAGTCCCAGGACCCTCCACTTT. Translating gives CASSYSSPRTLHF.

This clone came up a few times. The genes are TRBV11-2 and TRBJ2-5; 14 bases map to TRBD2. Germline V gene sequence: CDR1 SGHAT, CDR2 FQNNGV. CDR3 size: 16 residues. J gave up 4 bases and V 4 bases, and 5 bases lay outside the gene matches. For the CDR3, the DNA is TGTGCCAGCAGCTCCGGACTAGCGGGAGGTGGAGAGACCCAGTACTTC. As protein: CASSSGLAGGGETQYF.